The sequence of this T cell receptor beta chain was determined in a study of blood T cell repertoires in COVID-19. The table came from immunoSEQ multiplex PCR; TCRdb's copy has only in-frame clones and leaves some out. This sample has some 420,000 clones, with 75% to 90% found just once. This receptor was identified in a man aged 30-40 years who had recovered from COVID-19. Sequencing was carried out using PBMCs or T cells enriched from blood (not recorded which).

CDR3 sequence reads: CASSRGVDEKLFF. CDR3 nucleotides: TGTGCCAGCAGTCGCGGGGTCGATGAAAAACTGTTTTTT. The rearrangement uses TRBV28 and TRBJ1-4, with D unresolved. This CDR3 is built from 13 residues. CDR1 is MDHEN, CDR2 SYDVKM, per germline. The germline V and J ends were trimmed by 5 bases and 6 bases, with 10 bases remaining between them.